This record looks at one T cell receptor (beta chain) sequence and its context. Germline trimming cut 3 bases from V and 5 bases from J; bases unmatched to any gene: 1. Germline loops: CDR1 SGHRS, CDR2 YFSETQ. There are 13 residues in the CDR3. TCRdb fed the 5' RACE reads into MiXCR, producing one record per CDR3 protein. The table records some 240,000 distinct CDR3 sequences, roughly a tenth of them present only once. This sample is part of a study of identical twins. Sequenced input: memory T cells sorted from blood. This receptor was taken from a man aged 50-60 years in good health. The rearrangement uses TRBV5-1 and TRBJ2-1; 8 nucleotides agree with TRBD2. This chain's CDR3 is CASSSLADNEQFF. In nucleotides, the CDR3 is TGCGCCAGCAGCTCACTAGCGGACAATGAGCAGTTCTTC.